The 17 T cell receptor beta chains in this list originate from one sample, sequenced in a study of T cell changes during pregnancy in multiple sclerosis. Produced via immunoSEQ multiplex PCR; TCRdb's table is partial and in-frame only. The data contain approximately 120,000 clones, about 96% of them singletons. The material sequenced was peripheral blood, taken after pregnancy. All receptors come from a female donor with multiple sclerosis, enrolled in a pregnancy study.

The V gene is TRBV11-2, the J gene TRBJ2-2; weak D call: TRBD1 (5 bases). The V end lost 1 base, the J end lost 5 bases, and 11 bases lay between the germline ends. Germline loops: CDR1 SGHAT, CDR2 FQNNGV. This CDR3 is built from 15 residues. The CDR3 DNA reads TGTGCCAGCAGCTTAGGTTCAGGGTGGACCGGGGAGCTGTTTTTT. Translated, it gives CASSLGSGWTGELFF.

This clone was detected once. The V call is TRBV5-1, the J call TRBJ1-4; TRBD1 is a possible D gene (6 bases). Germline lookup yields CDR1 SGHRS and CDR2 YFSETQ. This CDR3 region has 16 residues. V gave up 2 bases and J gave up 6 bases, with 17 bases separating them. This CDR3 reads CASSFGSGQRDEKLFF. The CDR3, as DNA: TGCGCCAGCAGCTTTGGGTCCGGACAGAGGGATGAAAAACTGTTTTTT. Filled out from reference TRBV5-1 and TRBJ1-4, the complete variable domain reads KAGVTQTPRYLIKTRGQQVTLSCSPISGHRSVSWYQQTPGQGLQFLFEYFSETQRNKGNFPGRFSGRQFSNSRSEMNVSTLELGDSALYLCASSFGSGQRDEKLFFGSGTQLSVL.

The rearrangement uses TRBV6-4 and TRBJ2-1; D unresolved. V dropped 0 bases and J dropped 0 bases, with 9 bases sitting between them. Germline values: CDR1 MRHNA, CDR2 SNTAGT. The CDR3 runs to 16 residues. CDR3 DNA: TGTGCCAGCAGTGACTCGGCGGAGCCCTCCTACAATGAGCAGTTCTTC. Its protein is CASSDSAEPSYNEQFF.

The CDR3 reads CASSLHRDEARGYTF. DNA for the CDR3: TGTGCCAGCAGTTTACACAGGGACGAGGCGCGAGGCTACACCTTC. This chain connects TRBV27 to TRBJ1-2, with D perhaps matching TRBD1 (6 bases). The CDR3 has 15 amino acids. V was shortened by 2 bases and J by 8 bases, with 18 bases between the two germline ends. CDR1 is MNHEY, CDR2 SMNVEV, per germline (reference sequence).

The V call is TRBV7-2, the J call TRBJ2-7; D is unresolved. The V end lost 3 bases, the J end lost 3 bases, and 12 bases lay between the germline ends. This CDR3 spans 14 amino acids. The germline V gene encodes CDR1 SGHTA and CDR2 FQGNSA. Written as DNA, the CDR3 is TGTGCCAGCAGCTTGTTTCTTACTGGCTACGAGCAGTACTTC. Amino acid sequence: CASSLFLTGYEQYF.

The rearrangement links TRBV10-3 to TRBJ2-1, with no clear D. The CDR3 has 12 amino acids. Germline lookup yields CDR1 ENHRY and CDR2 SYGVKD. Trimming removed 7 bases from V and 5 bases from J, with 9 bases in between. The CDR3 loop reads CAIMALNNEQFF. The CDR3, as DNA: TGTGCCATCATGGCACTAAACAATGAGCAGTTCTTC.

This clone was observed a single time. V is TRBV5-1 and J is TRBJ2-2; tentative D call: TRBD1 (5 bases). Trimming shortened V by 7 bases and J by 4 bases, and 14 bases separated the two germline ends. This CDR3 comprises 14 residues. Looked up from germline, CDR1 is SGHRS and CDR2 is YFSETQ. The CDR3: CASALGRSTGELFF. The CDR3 region has the DNA TGCGCCAGCGCCCTGGGGCGATCCACCGGGGAGCTGTTTTTT.

This rearrangement joins TRBV5-1 to TRBJ1-1; 9 nucleotides agree with TRBD1. Germline values: CDR1 SGHRS, CDR2 YFSETQ. There are 16 residues in the CDR3. The V segment lost 4 bases and the J segment 0 bases; nucleotides outside the gene matches: 7. CDR3 residues: CASSGGTGRMNTEAFF. The CDR3 DNA reads TGCGCCAGCAGCGGCGGGACAGGGCGGATGAACACTGAAGCTTTCTTT. The full variable domain, with the rest looked up from reference TRBV5-1 and TRBJ1-1, is KAGVTQTPRYLIKTRGQQVTLSCSPISGHRSVSWYQQTPGQGLQFLFEYFSETQRNKGNFPGRFSGRQFSNSRSEMNVSTLELGDSALYLCASSGGTGRMNTEAFFGQGTRLTVV.

The sample holds one count of this clone. The germline gene is not matched at one end of the junction; a read error may be the cause. The chain has TRBV2 and TRBJ1-5; 7 nucleotides match TRBD1. The germline V gene has CDR1 SNHLY and CDR2 FYNNEI. CDR3 length equals 13 residues. CDR3 DNA: TGTGCCAGCAGAGAAGGGGGCAGCCAGCCCCAGCATTTT. Its protein is CASREGGSQPQHF.

The chain joins TRBV5-6 to TRBJ2-3, with TRBD1 matching over 11 bases. The CDR3 spans 15 residues. Trimming cost V 7 bases and J 4 bases; bases outside gene matches: 8. CDR1 and CDR2 (germline): SGHDT, YYEEEE. This CDR3 is CASEDRGQGADTQYF. CDR3 DNA sequence: TGTGCCAGCGAGGACAGGGGGCAAGGAGCAGATACGCAGTATTTT.

The chain carries TRBV6-5 and TRBJ2-7; the D gene is possibly TRBD1 (6 bases). The CDR3 covers 13 residues. V was clipped by 4 bases and J by 6 bases, with 13 bases between them. The germline V gene encodes CDR1 MNHEY and CDR2 SVGAGI. In DNA, the CDR3 is TGTGCCAGCAGTTCAACAGGGCGAAGCGAGCAGTACTTC. Translated: CASSSTGRSEQYF.

The chain has TRBV15 and TRBJ1-5; possible D gene TRBD1, 6 bases. Germline-derived CDR1 and CDR2 are LNHNV and YYDKDF (reference sequence). The CDR3 loop spans 14 amino acids. The V end lost 5 bases, the J end lost 3 bases, and 11 bases lay between the germline ends. CDR3 residues: CATSADRPNQPQHF. The CDR3 bases are TGTGCCACCAGCGCGGACAGACCCAATCAGCCCCAGCATTTT.

This clone was counted once. The chain joins TRBV5-1 to TRBJ2-4, with D tentatively TRBD1 (5 bases). The length of the CDR3 is 17 residues. Between the trimmed V and J ends, which lost 2 bases and 5 bases, there was a span of 20 bases. Germline-derived CDR1 and CDR2 are SGHRS and YFSETQ. CDR3 sequence (DNA): TGCGCCAGCAGCTTATTTGACCTCAGGGCTGGGCAAAACATTCAGTACTTC. Its protein is CASSLFDLRAGQNIQYF. Combining the CDR3 with reference TRBV5-1 and TRBJ2-4 gives the whole variable domain KAGVTQTPRYLIKTRGQQVTLSCSPISGHRSVSWYQQTPGQGLQFLFEYFSETQRNKGNFPGRFSGRQFSNSRSEMNVSTLELGDSALYLCASSLFDLRAGQNIQYFGAGTRLSVL.

The chain joins TRBV19 to TRBJ2-1; D is ambiguous. Deletions cut 4 bases from V and 7 bases from J, with 11 bases between. The V gene's germline CDR1 is LNHDA and CDR2 SQIVND (reference sequence). The length of the CDR3 is 13 residues. The CDR3 nucleotides are TGTGCCAGTAGTAGGGCGTCGGCAAATGAGCAGTTCTTC. Translated: CASSRASANEQFF.

The V call is TRBV30, the J call TRBJ1-2; possible D gene TRBD1, 6 bases. This CDR3 comprises 13 residues. The V end lost 0 bases, the J end lost 13 bases, and 18 bases lay between the germline ends. The germline V gene has CDR1 GTSNPN and CDR2 SVGIG (reference sequence). The CDR3 coding sequence is TGTGCCTGGAGTGTACTAGGGGGGGCTGGATCCACCTTC. It specifies CAWSVLGGAGSTF.

V usage is TRBV30 and J usage is TRBJ2-4, with D possibly TRBD1 on 5 matching bases. CDR1 and CDR2 from the germline V gene are GTSNPN and SVGIG (reference sequence). CDR3 length: 14 amino acids. Deletions cut 2 bases from V and 2 bases from J, with 10 bases between. CDR3 sequence (DNA): TGTGCCTGGAGTTCAGGGTGGCCCAAAAACATTCAGTACTTC. Encoded protein: CAWSSGWPKNIQYF.

The chain carries TRBV27 and TRBJ2-7; 7 positions match TRBD1. The V gene end was trimmed by 0 bases and the J gene end by 2 bases; junction bases not matched to a gene: 10. The CDR3 covers 17 residues. Germline V gene data show CDR1 as MNHEY and CDR2 as SMNVEV (reference sequence). The CDR3 sequence is CASSLSRTGLITYEQYF. In nucleotides, the CDR3 is TGTGCCAGCAGTTTATCGCGGACAGGATTAATAACCTACGAGCAGTACTTC.